These 14 T cell receptor beta chains came from one sample sequenced in a study of blood T cell repertoires in COVID-19. Libraries were prepared by immunoSEQ multiplex PCR; TCRdb keeps only in-frame clonotypes and omits some of them. Seen here are 110,000 or so clones, approximately 88% observed once, and the top ten hold 8.1%. The sequenced sample was peripheral blood. These receptors all stem from a woman in her thirties or forties with acute or convalescent COVID-19.

CDR3 sequence (DNA): TGTGCCAGCAGCCAAGCGGGTCCGAATCAGCCCCAGCATTTT. Encoded protein: CASSQAGPNQPQHF. V gene TRBV4-2 combines with J gene TRBJ1-5; no clear D gene. This CDR3 comprises 14 residues. Trimming took 1 base from V and 4 from J, leaving 8 bases between them. CDR1 and CDR2 from the germline V gene are LGHNA and YNFKEQ.

The chain links TRBV5-1 to TRBJ2-1; 13 positions agree with TRBD2. V was pared by 5 bases and J by 6 bases, with 5 bases of the junction left unmatched. This CDR3 spans 15 amino acids. From germline, CDR1 is SGHRS and CDR2 YFSETQ. The DNA of the CDR3 is TGCGCCAGCAGGGCGACTAGCGGGGGGTTCAATGAGCAGTTCTTC. This codes for CASRATSGGFNEQFF.

The V gene is TRBV27, the J gene TRBJ2-7, with TRBD2 as a possible D gene (6 bases). The V and J ends lost 8 bases and 3 bases respectively, with 29 bases between them. The CDR3 extends over 18 amino acids. The germline V gene encodes CDR1 MNHEY and CDR2 SMNVEV (reference sequence). Written as DNA, the CDR3 is TGTGCCAGCCGAGCCCTAAAGGGAGGAGCGACGCCAATCTACGAGCAGTACTTC. It specifies CASRALKGGATPIYEQYF.

This chain uses TRBV7-6 with TRBJ2-7; 9 nucleotides line up with TRBD1. Germline trimming cut 4 bases from V and 0 bases from J; bases unmatched to any gene: 4. Germline values: CDR1 SGHVS, CDR2 FNYEAQ. This CDR3 is 15 amino acids long. The CDR3 reads CASSSPDRGSYEQYF. DNA for the CDR3: TGTGCCAGCAGCTCGCCGGACAGGGGCTCCTACGAGCAGTACTTC. Filled out from reference TRBV7-6 and TRBJ2-7, the complete variable domain reads GAGVSQSPRYKVTKRGQDVALRCDPISGHVSLYWYRQALGQGPEFLTYFNYEAQQDKSGLPNDRFSAERPEGSISTLTIQRTEQRDSAMYRCASSSPDRGSYEQYFGPGTRLTVT.

The gene calls are TRBV9 and TRBJ1-4; 7 bases are a match to TRBD1. The CDR3 sequence is 15 residues long. The trim removed 0 bases at V and 7 bases at J, leaving 6 bases unmatched. CDR1 SGDLS and CDR2 YYNGEE come from the germline V gene. CDR3 amino acids: CASSVEGAGGEKLFF. The CDR3 DNA reads as TGTGCCAGCAGCGTAGAGGGGGCAGGGGGTGAAAAACTGTTTTTT. The full variable domain, in which reference TRBV9 and TRBJ1-4 provide the parts outside the CDR3, is DSGVTQTPKHLITATGQRVTLRCSPRSGDLSVYWYQQSLDQGLQFLIQYYNGEERAKGNILERFSAQQFPDLHSELNLSSLELGDSALYFCASSVEGAGGEKLFFGSGTQLSVL.

The V call is TRBV7-3, the J call TRBJ1-2, with 7 bases fitting TRBD1. Germline loops: CDR1 SGHTA, CDR2 FQGTGA. The ends lost 1 base at V and 7 bases at J; junction bases unmatched: 3. CDR3 size: 13 residues. The CDR3 DNA sequence: TGTGCCAGCAGCTTAAGGCAGGGGGTTGGCTACACCTTC. Translation gives CASSLRQGVGYTF.

This clone has just one count. The chain is built from TRBV6-6 and TRBJ1-2, with 10 bases identical to TRBD1. Losses at the gene ends were 5 bases for V and 8 bases for J; bases not matched to a gene: 2. The CDR3 runs 12 residues. Germline V gives CDR1 MNHNY, CDR2 SVGAGI (reference sequence). The CDR3 DNA is TGTGCCAGCAGTGGGGACAGGGGAGGCTACACCTTC. Its translation: CASSGDRGGYTF.

This chain links TRBV5-6 with TRBJ1-5; maybe TRBD1 (5 bases). The CDR3 spans 12 residues. V was trimmed by 4 bases and J by 6 bases, leaving 8 bases between them. Germline V gives CDR1 SGHDT, CDR2 YYEEEE. The CDR3 protein is CASSIRGQPQHF. DNA for the CDR3: TGTGCCAGCAGCATAAGGGGTCAGCCCCAGCATTTT.

The chain couples TRBV6-5 to TRBJ2-2, with a weak D call TRBD1 (6 bases). The CDR3 sequence is 13 residues long. The germline gives CDR1 MNHEY, CDR2 SVGAGI. V was trimmed by 5 bases and J by 6 bases, leaving 10 bases between them. The CDR3 nucleotides read TGTGCCAGCAGTACACAGGGTCCCGGGGAGCTGTTTTTT. Its protein product is CASSTQGPGELFF.

This chain links TRBV7-9 with TRBJ2-7; D is undetermined. Germline CDR1 and CDR2: SEHNR and FQNEAQ (reference sequence). The CDR3 is made up of 12 amino acids. Trimming left V 1 base short and J 5 bases short, with 6 bases between. Here the CDR3 DNA reads TGTGCCAGCAGCTTAGAGGAGAACGAGCAGTACTTC. Amino acids: CASSLEENEQYF.

V is TRBV5-1 and J is TRBJ2-7, with 7 bases lining up with TRBD1. The trim removed 0 bases at V and 0 bases at J, leaving 3 bases unmatched. The CDR3 is 15 residues long. From germline, CDR1 is SGHRS and CDR2 YFSETQ. CDR3 sequence reads: CASSLGTGDSYEQYF. CDR3 coding DNA: TGCGCCAGCAGCTTGGGGACAGGAGACTCCTACGAGCAGTACTTC.

This chain links TRBV7-8 with TRBJ1-5; D is undetermined. The V end lost 4 bases, the J end lost 2 bases, and 15 bases lay between the germline ends. Germline-derived CDR1 and CDR2 are SGHVS and FQNEAQ. The CDR3 extends over 16 amino acids. DNA of the CDR3: TGTGCCAGCAGCTCCTCCGAGGGTAGGGGCAATCAGCCCCAGCATTTT. It is translated as CASSSSEGRGNQPQHF. The variable domain in full, with the rest retrieved from reference TRBV7-8 and TRBJ1-5, is GAGVSQSPRYKVAKRGQDVALRCDPISGHVSLFWYQQALGQGPEFLTYFQNEAQLDKSGLPSDRFFAERPEGSVSTLKIQRTQQEDSAVYLCASSSSEGRGNQPQHFGDGTRLSIL.

V usage is TRBV7-8 and J usage is TRBJ2-2; 8 positions match TRBD2. V lost 4 bases to trimming and J lost 2 bases; unmatched junction nucleotides: 6. This CDR3 is built from 16 residues. Per the germline V gene, CDR1 is SGHVS and CDR2 is FQNEAQ. Here the CDR3 DNA reads TGTGCCAGCAGCTGGAGCGGGGGCCCTAACACCGGGGAGCTGTTTTTT. It codes for CASSWSGGPNTGELFF.

The chain links TRBV2 to TRBJ2-7, with 8 bases identical to TRBD1. The CDR3 runs 15 residues. The germline V gene encodes CDR1 SNHLY and CDR2 FYNNEI. Germline trimming cut 4 bases from V and 3 bases from J; bases unmatched to any gene: 8. The CDR3 region has the DNA TGTGCCAGCAGTGTTTCGTCAGGGGGCTACTACGAGCAGTACTTC. Translation gives CASSVSSGGYYEQYF.